Below are 27 T cell receptor beta chains sequenced from a single sample in a study of T-cell reconstitution after alpha-beta-depleted transplantation in children. Library preparation (for TCRbeta) was performed with unique molecular identifiers. Using its own MiXCR run on the PCR reads, TCRdb lists one record per CDR3 protein. The profile covers a few hundred thousand distinct CDR3 sequences, with 27% appearing a single time and approximately 39% taken by the ten largest. Source: PBMCs, taken before TCRalphabeta/CD19-depleted stem cell transplant. These receptors all come from a boy under two years old with Wiskott-Aldrich syndrome, due to receive a stem cell transplant.

The chain couples TRBV29-1 to TRBJ1-4, with D tentatively TRBD1 (6 bases). The length of the CDR3 is 12 residues. Looked up from germline, CDR1 is SQVTM and CDR2 is ANQGSEA. CDR3 amino acids: CTRGGRGEKLFF. The CDR3 nucleotides read TGCACCCGGGGGGGGCGCGGAGAAAAACTGTTTTTT.

Details on this clonotype: At one end the junction does not follow the germline gene, possibly because of a read error. The chain combines TRBV20-1 with TRBJ1-4, with D hard to call. CDR1 and CDR2 from the germline V gene are DFQATT and SNEGSKA (reference sequence). The CDR3 has 17 residues. CDR3 loop: CCARALRHSATNEKLFF. CDR3 DNA: TGCTGTGCTAGAGCTCTTAGACACTCTGCAACTAATGAAAAACTGTTTTTT.

This clonotype was detected only a few times. V and J are TRBV4-2 and TRBJ2-4; 10 nucleotides match TRBD2. The CDR3 spans 16 residues. J lost 2 bases, V lost 4 bases, and 5 bases had no gene match. The germline gives CDR1 LGHNA, CDR2 YNFKEQ. This chain's CDR3 is CASSPLAGGSKNIQYF. CDR3 sequence (DNA): TGTGCCAGCAGCCCCTTAGCGGGAGGCTCCAAAAACATTCAGTACTTC.

This clonotype has a handful of counts. J is TRBJ1-2 and V is TRBV29-1, with TRBD1 matching over 7 bases. The germline V gene has CDR1 SQVTM and CDR2 ANQGSEA. The J segment lost 8 bases and the V segment lost 7 bases, leaving 13 bases of the junction unmatched. The CDR3 spans 13 residues. The CDR3: CSARTGSFWGYTF. The CDR3 DNA reads as TGCAGCGCGCGGACAGGATCCTTCTGGGGCTACACCTTC.

This clonotype was observed a handful of times. V usage is TRBV27 and J usage is TRBJ1-5; perhaps TRBD1 as D (5 bases). Germline V gene data show CDR1 as MNHEY and CDR2 as SMNVEV (reference sequence). The CDR3 sequence is 12 residues long. V lost 5 bases and J 13 bases, leaving 15 bases between the germline ends. The CDR3 nucleotides are TGTGCCAGCAGTGCCAGGTTGGGACCTCAGCATTTT. Encoded protein: CASSARLGPQHF.

This clonotype was detected only a few times. The chain joins TRBV12-3 or TRBV12-4 to TRBJ2-1, with TRBD2 matching 7 bases. The CDR3 runs 15 residues. Trimming cost V 6 bases and J 4 bases; bases outside gene matches: 9. Written as DNA, the CDR3 is TGTGCCAGCAGAGGGCTAGCGGCAGGTTACAATGAGCAGTTCTTC. It yields the protein CASRGLAAGYNEQFF.

V usage is TRBV25-1 and J usage is TRBJ2-2, with TRBD2 identical over 10 bases. Germline trimming cut 1 base from V and 7 bases from J; bases unmatched to any gene: 9. This CDR3 contains 17 residues. Germline V gene lookup returns CDR1 MGHDK and CDR2 SYGVNS. DNA of the CDR3: TGTGCCAGCAGTGAATGGAAAACCGGGACTAGCGTCGGGGAGCTGTTTTTT. Protein product: CASSEWKTGTSVGELFF.

This clonotype was seen more than once but under ten times. The V gene is TRBV9, the J gene TRBJ2-2; 14 bases agree with TRBD2. Trimming at V came to 4 bases and at J to 7 bases, leaving 12 bases not matched to a gene. Germline V lookup: CDR1 SGDLS, CDR2 YYNGEE. The CDR3 loop spans 18 amino acids. DNA of the CDR3: TGTGCCAGCAGCCTACAGTGGGGACTAGCGGGAGTTAGCGGGGAGCTGTTTTTT. It encodes CASSLQWGLAGVSGELFF.

This clonotype was detected only a few times. The J gene is TRBJ2-7, the V gene TRBV5-5, with 7 bases matching TRBD1. The germline gives CDR1 SGHKS, CDR2 YYEKEE (reference sequence). V lost 2 bases to trimming and J lost 3 bases; unmatched junction nucleotides: 5. This CDR3 spans 14 amino acids. The CDR3 sequence: CASSLSGTVYEQYF. The CDR3 coding sequence is TGTGCCAGCAGCTTATCCGGGACAGTCTACGAGCAGTACTTC.

The genes are TRBV12-3 or TRBV12-4 and TRBJ2-7; D gene unclear. Deletions cut 6 bases from V and 3 bases from J, with 6 bases between. The CDR3 is 11 amino acids. CDR3 in amino acids: CASSAHYEQYF. CDR3 DNA sequence: TGTGCCAGCAGCGCCCACTACGAGCAGTACTTC.

The chain carries TRBV20-1 and TRBJ1-5; weak D call: TRBD1 (5 bases). V dropped 5 bases and J dropped 3 bases, with 14 bases sitting between them. Germline V gene lookup returns CDR1 DFQATT and CDR2 SNEGSKA (reference sequence). This CDR3 comprises 14 residues. CDR3 bases: TGCAGTGCTTGGGAGGGGAAGGTCAATCAGCCCCAGCATTTT. Encoded protein: CSAWEGKVNQPQHF.

V usage is TRBV10-3 and J usage is TRBJ2-1; D is unclear. V lost 0 bases to trimming and J lost 3 bases, with 9 bases between them. There are 15 residues in the CDR3. Germline lookup yields CDR1 ENHRY and CDR2 SYGVKD. As DNA, the CDR3 is TGTGCCATCAGTGAGTCGGGTAAAGACTACAATGAGCAGTTCTTC. Encoded protein: CAISESGKDYNEQFF.

This chain connects TRBV27 to TRBJ2-1; 7 bases are a match to TRBD2. Germline CDR1 is MNHEY and CDR2 is SMNVEV (reference sequence). CDR3 length: 16 residues. The V segment lost 1 base and the J segment 6 bases; nucleotides outside the gene matches: 9. The CDR3 protein is CASSLLVTGGPNEQFF. The CDR3 DNA is TGTGCCAGCAGTTTATTGGTAACGGGAGGTCCCAATGAGCAGTTCTTC.

This clonotype has a handful of counts. The V and J genes are TRBV6-6 and TRBJ2-1; 7 nucleotides align to TRBD1. The CDR3 has 12 residues. The V gene end was trimmed by 6 bases and the J gene end by 8 bases; junction bases not matched to a gene: 4. Germline loops: CDR1 MNHNY, CDR2 SVGAGI (reference sequence). The CDR3 here is CASRLQGYEQFF. The CDR3 DNA reads TGTGCCAGCAGACTACAGGGGTATGAGCAGTTCTTC.

V usage is TRBV4-1 and J usage is TRBJ2-7, with 8 bases identical to TRBD2. Germline-derived CDR1 and CDR2 are MGHRA and YSYEKL. There are 16 residues in the CDR3. V was clipped by 2 bases and J by 3 bases; unmatched bases: 9. The CDR3 sequence is CASSQLLAGRFYEQYF. The CDR3 bases are TGCGCCAGCAGCCAATTGTTAGCGGGAAGATTCTACGAGCAGTACTTC.

This clonotype occurred a few times. The chain has TRBV15 and TRBJ1-4; possibly TRBD1 for D (6 bases). Germline lookup yields CDR1 LNHNV and CDR2 YYDKDF (reference sequence). V was cut by 0 bases and J by 8 bases, with 28 bases left in between. The CDR3 loop spans 20 amino acids. CDR3 residues: CATSREEPQGRVPEFEKLFF. CDR3 nucleotides: TGTGCCACCAGCAGAGAGGAGCCCCAGGGGCGCGTCCCGGAATTCGAAAAACTGTTTTTT.

The J gene is TRBJ1-4, the V gene TRBV4-1; possibly TRBD1 for D (5 bases). V was pared by 4 bases and J by 4 bases, with 16 bases between. Germline assignment: CDR1 MGHRA and CDR2 YSYEKL. The CDR3 covers 16 residues. The CDR3 bases are TGCGCCAGCAGCCTAGACGGGGCGAGAGTTAATGAAAAACTGTTTTTT. This translates into CASSLDGARVNEKLFF.

This clonotype has just a few counts. The chain links TRBV20-1 to TRBJ1-5; the D gene is possibly TRBD1 (5 bases). Trimming cost V 1 base and J 6 bases, with 16 bases left between them. Germline-derived CDR1 and CDR2 are DFQATT and SNEGSKA (reference sequence). The CDR3 is made up of 15 amino acids. In nucleotides, the CDR3 is TGCAGTGCTAGAGTGTGGGGGGACGTGGGTCAGCCCCAGCATTTT. Translated, it gives CSARVWGDVGQPQHF.

The chain combines TRBV12-3 or TRBV12-4 with TRBJ2-7; D unclear. The CDR3 is 14 amino acids. V lost 3 bases to trimming and J lost 7 bases, with 16 bases between them. Here the CDR3 reads CASSFWLSMREQYF. The CDR3, as DNA: TGTGCCAGCAGTTTTTGGTTATCAATGAGGGAGCAGTACTTC.

The CDR3 DNA reads TGTGCCAGCAGATCAACGGACATTCAGTACTTC. Residues: CASRSTDIQYF. The rearrangement uses TRBV5-8 and TRBJ2-4; D is unclear. The CDR3 has 11 residues. Germline V lookup: CDR1 SGHTS, CDR2 YDEGEE. V lost 5 bases, J lost 8 bases, and 8 bases lay in between.

This clonotype was seen a handful of times. The chain uses TRBV7-6 and TRBJ2-5, with 11 nucleotides matching TRBD2. The V gene's germline CDR1 is SGHVS and CDR2 FNYEAQ. CDR3 length: 15 residues. Trimming removed 3 bases from V and 5 bases from J; junction bases left unmatched: 5. The CDR3 region is CASSFTSGSTETQYF. The CDR3 DNA reads as TGTGCCAGCAGCTTTACTAGCGGGAGTACTGAGACCCAGTACTTC.

The J gene is TRBJ1-2, the V gene TRBV10-3; D remains unclear. Trimming left V 8 bases short and J 6 bases short, with 7 bases between. Germline CDR1 reads ENHRY; CDR2 reads SYGVKD. CDR3 length equals 10 residues. The CDR3, as DNA: TGTGCCATCTTGGGTGATGGCTACACCTTC. Translated: CAILGDGYTF.

This clonotype was counted only a few times. The chain has TRBV10-3 and TRBJ2-1; 8 positions agree with TRBD1. The germline V gene encodes CDR1 ENHRY and CDR2 SYGVKD. Trimming took 6 bases from V and 1 from J; bases not matched to a gene: 2. This CDR3 spans 14 amino acids. The CDR3 region is CAISRDRSYNEQFF. CDR3 in DNA: TGTGCCATCAGCCGGGACAGGTCCTACAATGAGCAGTTCTTC.

This clonotype was counted between two and nine times. The V and J genes are TRBV20-1 and TRBJ1-1; D remains ambiguous. CDR1 is DFQATT, CDR2 SNEGSKA, per germline (reference sequence). Trimming shortened V by 0 bases and J by 6 bases, and 14 bases separated the two germline ends. The CDR3 covers 14 residues. The CDR3 protein is CSAREMGGEAEAFF. CDR3 bases: TGCAGTGCTAGAGAAATGGGAGGAGAGGCTGAAGCTTTCTTT.

The V and J genes are TRBV5-1 and TRBJ1-2, with D unclear. There are 13 residues in the CDR3. Germline CDR1 reads SGHRS; CDR2 reads YFSETQ. With 0 bases removed from V and 7 bases from J, the gap between germline ends came to 10 bases. Here the CDR3 reads CASSLGAVGGYTF. CDR3 bases: TGCGCCAGCAGCTTGGGGGCAGTAGGTGGCTACACCTTC.

The V and J genes are TRBV20-1 and TRBJ2-5, with D perhaps matching TRBD1 (5 bases). Germline V gene lookup returns CDR1 DFQATT and CDR2 SNEGSKA (reference sequence). V gave up 1 base and J gave up 3 bases, with 9 bases separating them. The CDR3 consists of 13 residues. The CDR3 reads CSARGIREETQYF. The CDR3, as DNA: TGCAGTGCTAGAGGTATCAGGGAAGAGACCCAGTACTTC.

This clonotype was seen a handful of times. The V and J genes are TRBV20-1 and TRBJ1-5, with 9 bases fitting TRBD1. V trimming: 5 bases; J trimming: 7 bases; junction bases outside the gene matches: 6. The germline V gene has CDR1 DFQATT and CDR2 SNEGSKA (reference sequence). This CDR3 region has 13 residues. CDR3: CSAQDRGAQPQHF. As DNA, the CDR3 is TGCAGTGCTCAAGACAGGGGGGCCCAGCCCCAGCATTTT.